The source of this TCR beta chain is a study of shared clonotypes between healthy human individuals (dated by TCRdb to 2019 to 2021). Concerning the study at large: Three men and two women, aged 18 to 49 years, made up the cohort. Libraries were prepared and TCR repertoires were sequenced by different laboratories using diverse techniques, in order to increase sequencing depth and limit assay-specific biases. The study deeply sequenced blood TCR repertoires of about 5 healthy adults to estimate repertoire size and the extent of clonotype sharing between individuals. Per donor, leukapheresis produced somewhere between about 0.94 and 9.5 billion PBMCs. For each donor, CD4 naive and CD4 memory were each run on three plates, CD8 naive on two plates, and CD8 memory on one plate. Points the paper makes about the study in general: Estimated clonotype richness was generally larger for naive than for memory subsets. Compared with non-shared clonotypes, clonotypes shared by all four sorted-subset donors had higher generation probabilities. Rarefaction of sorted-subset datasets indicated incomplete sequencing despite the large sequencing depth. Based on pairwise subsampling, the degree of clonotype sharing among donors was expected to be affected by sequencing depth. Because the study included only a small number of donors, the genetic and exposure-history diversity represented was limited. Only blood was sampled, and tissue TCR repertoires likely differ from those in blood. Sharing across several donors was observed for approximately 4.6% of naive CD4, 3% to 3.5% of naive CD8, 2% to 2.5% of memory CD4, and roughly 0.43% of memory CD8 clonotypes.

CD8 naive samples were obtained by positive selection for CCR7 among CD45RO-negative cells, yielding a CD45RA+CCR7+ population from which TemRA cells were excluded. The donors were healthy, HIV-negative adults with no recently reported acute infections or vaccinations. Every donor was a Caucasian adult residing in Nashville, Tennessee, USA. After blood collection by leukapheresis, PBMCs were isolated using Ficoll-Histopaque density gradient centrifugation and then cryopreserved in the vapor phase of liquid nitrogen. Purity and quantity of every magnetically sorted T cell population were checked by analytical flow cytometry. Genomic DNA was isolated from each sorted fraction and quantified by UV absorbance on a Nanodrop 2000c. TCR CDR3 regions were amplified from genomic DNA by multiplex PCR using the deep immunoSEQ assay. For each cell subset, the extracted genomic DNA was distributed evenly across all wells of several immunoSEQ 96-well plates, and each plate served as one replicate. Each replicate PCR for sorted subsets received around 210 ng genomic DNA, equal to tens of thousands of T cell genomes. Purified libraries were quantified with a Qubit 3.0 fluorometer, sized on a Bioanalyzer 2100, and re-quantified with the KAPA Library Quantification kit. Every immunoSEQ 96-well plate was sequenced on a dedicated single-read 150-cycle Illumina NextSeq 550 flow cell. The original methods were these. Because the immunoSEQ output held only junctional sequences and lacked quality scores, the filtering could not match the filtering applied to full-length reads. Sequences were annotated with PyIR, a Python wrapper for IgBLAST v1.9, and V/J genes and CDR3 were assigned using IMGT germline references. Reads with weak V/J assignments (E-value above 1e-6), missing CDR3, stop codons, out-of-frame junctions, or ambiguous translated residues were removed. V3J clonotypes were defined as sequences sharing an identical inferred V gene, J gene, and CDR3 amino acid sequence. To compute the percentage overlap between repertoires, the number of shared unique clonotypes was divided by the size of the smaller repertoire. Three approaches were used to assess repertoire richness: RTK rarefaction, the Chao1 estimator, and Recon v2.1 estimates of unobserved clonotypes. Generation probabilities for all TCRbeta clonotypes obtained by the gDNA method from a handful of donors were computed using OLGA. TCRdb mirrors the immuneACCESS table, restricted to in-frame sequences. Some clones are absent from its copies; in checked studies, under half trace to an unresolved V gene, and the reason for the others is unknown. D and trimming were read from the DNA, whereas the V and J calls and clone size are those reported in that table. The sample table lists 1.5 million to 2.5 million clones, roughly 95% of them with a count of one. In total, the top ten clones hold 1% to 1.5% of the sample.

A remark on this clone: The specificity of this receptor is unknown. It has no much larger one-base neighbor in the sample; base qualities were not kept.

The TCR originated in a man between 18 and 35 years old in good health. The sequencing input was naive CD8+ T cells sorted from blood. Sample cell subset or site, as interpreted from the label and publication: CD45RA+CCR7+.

The CDR3 amino acid sequence is: CASSLVAGARTDTQYF. DNA sequence: TGTGCCAGCAGCTTAGTAGCGGGAGCACGCACAGATACGCAGTATTTT. This chain joins TRBV7-6 to TRBJ2-3; 9 bases in the junction line up with TRBD2. The germline V gene sets CDR1 to SGHVS and CDR2 to FNYEAQ. Taken from cysteine to phenylalanine, the CDR3 has 16 residues. CDR3 DNA is the only sequence kept; it has 48 bases, read in frame from the first base. At the junction V is shortened by 1 base and J by 1 base; bases outside the gene matches: 3.